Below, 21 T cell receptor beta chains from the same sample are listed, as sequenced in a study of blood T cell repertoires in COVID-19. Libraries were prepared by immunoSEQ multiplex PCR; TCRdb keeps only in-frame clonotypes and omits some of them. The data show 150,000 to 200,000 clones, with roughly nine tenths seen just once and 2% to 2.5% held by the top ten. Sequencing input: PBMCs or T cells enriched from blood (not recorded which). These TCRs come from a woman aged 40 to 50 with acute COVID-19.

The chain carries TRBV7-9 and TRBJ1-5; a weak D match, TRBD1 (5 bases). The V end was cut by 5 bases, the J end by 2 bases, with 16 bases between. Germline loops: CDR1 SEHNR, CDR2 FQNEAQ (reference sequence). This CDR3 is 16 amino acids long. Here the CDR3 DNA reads TGTGCCAGCAGCAGAGACGGCTTAGGGGGCAATCAGCCCCAGCATTTT. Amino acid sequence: CASSRDGLGGNQPQHF.

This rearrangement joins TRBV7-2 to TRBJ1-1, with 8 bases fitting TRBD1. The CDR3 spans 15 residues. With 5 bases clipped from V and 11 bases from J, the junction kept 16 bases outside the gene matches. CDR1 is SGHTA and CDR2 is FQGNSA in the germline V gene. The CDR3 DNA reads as TGTGCCAGCAGCCAACCCGGGACAGGCGACCTGAGGGCTTTCTTT. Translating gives CASSQPGTGDLRAFF.

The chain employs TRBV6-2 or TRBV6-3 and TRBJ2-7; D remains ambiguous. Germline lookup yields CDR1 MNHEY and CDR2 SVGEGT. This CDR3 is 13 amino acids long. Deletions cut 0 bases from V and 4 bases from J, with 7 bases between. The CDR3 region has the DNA TGTGCCAGCAGTTACTCGACACCTTACGAGCAGTACTTC. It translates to CASSYSTPYEQYF.

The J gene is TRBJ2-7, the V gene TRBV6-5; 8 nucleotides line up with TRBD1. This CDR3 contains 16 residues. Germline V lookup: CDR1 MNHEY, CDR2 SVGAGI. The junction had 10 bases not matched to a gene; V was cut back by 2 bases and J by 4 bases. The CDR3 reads CASSYGGSGGAYEQYF. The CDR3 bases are TGTGCCAGCAGTTACGGGGGATCAGGGGGCGCGTACGAGCAGTACTTC.

The CDR3 loop is CASSTMRQVWEEKLFF. CDR3 coding DNA: TGTGCCAGCAGCACGATGAGACAGGTATGGGAAGAAAAACTGTTTTTT. The J gene is TRBJ1-4, the V gene TRBV9; tentative D call: TRBD1 (6 bases). The germline V gene encodes CDR1 SGDLS and CDR2 YYNGEE. The germline V and J ends were trimmed by 4 bases and 8 bases, with 21 bases remaining between them. The CDR3 runs 16 residues.

The CDR3 loop reads CASSSSVFRETQYF. CDR3 nucleotide sequence: TGTGCCAGCAGCTCCTCTGTCTTCAGAGAGACCCAGTACTTC. This chain links TRBV5-4 with TRBJ2-5; D remains unclear. V lost 3 bases and J 4 bases, leaving 13 bases between the germline ends. CDR3 length: 14 residues. The germline V gene encodes CDR1 SGHNT and CDR2 YYREEE (reference sequence).

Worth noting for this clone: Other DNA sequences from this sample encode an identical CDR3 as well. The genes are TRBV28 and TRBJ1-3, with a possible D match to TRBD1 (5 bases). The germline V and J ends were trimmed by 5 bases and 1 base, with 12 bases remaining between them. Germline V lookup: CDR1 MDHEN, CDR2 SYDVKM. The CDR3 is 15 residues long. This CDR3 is CASSPPGGSGNTIYF. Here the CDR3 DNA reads TGTGCCAGCAGTCCACCCGGGGGGTCTGGAAACACCATATATTTT.

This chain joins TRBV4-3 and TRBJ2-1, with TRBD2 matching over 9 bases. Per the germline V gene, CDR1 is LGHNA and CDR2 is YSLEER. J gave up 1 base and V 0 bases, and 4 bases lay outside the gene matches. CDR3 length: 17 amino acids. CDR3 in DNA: TGCGCCAGCAGCCAAGATCCTAGCGGGAATTCCTACAATGAGCAGTTCTTC. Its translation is CASSQDPSGNSYNEQFF.

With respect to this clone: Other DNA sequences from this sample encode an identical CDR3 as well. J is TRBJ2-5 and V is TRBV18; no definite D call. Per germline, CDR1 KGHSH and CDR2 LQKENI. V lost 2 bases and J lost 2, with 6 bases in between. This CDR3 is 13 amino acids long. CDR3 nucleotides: TGTGCCAGCTCACCAGGGCTACAAGAGACCCAGTACTTC. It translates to CASSPGLQETQYF. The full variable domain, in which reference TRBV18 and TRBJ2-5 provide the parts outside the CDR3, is NAGVMQNPRHLVRRRGQEARLRCSPMKGHSHVYWYRQLPEEGLKFMVYLQKENIIDESGMPKERFSAEFPKEGPSILRIQQVVRGDSAAYFCASSPGLQETQYFGPGTRLLVL.

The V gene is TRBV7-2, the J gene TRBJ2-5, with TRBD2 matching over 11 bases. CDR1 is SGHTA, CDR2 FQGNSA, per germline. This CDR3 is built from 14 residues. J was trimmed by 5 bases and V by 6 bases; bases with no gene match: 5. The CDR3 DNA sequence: TGTGCCAGCAGATCACTAGCGGGAGCGGAGACCCAGTACTTC. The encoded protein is CASRSLAGAETQYF. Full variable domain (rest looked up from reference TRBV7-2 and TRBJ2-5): GAGVSQSPSNKVTEKGKDVELRCDPISGHTALYWYRQSLGQGLEFLIYFQGNSAPDKSGLPSDRFSAERTGGSVSTLTIQRTQQEDSAVYLCASRSLAGAETQYFGPGTRLLVL.

The CDR3 DNA reads TGTGCCAGCAGCAGGGGCGGGGCCAACACCGGGGAGCTGTTTTTT. Its protein product is CASSRGGANTGELFF. The V and J genes are TRBV9 and TRBJ2-2; D possibly corresponds to TRBD2 (6 bases). The CDR3 consists of 15 residues. The germline V gene encodes CDR1 SGDLS and CDR2 YYNGEE. V was clipped by 4 bases and J by 2 bases, with 12 bases between them.

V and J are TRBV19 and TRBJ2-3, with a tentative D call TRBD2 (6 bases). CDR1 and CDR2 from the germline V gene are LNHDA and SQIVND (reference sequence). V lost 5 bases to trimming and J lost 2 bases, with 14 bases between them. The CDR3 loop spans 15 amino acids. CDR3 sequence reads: CASSRETSTTDTQYF. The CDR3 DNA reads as TGTGCCAGTAGTCGGGAGACTAGTACCACAGATACGCAGTATTTT. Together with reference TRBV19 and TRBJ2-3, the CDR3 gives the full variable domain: DGGITQSPKYLFRKEGQNVTLSCEQNLNHDAMYWYRQDPGQGLRLIYYSQIVNDFQKGDIAEGYSVSREKKESFPLTVTSAQKNPTAFYLCASSRETSTTDTQYFGPGTRLTVL.

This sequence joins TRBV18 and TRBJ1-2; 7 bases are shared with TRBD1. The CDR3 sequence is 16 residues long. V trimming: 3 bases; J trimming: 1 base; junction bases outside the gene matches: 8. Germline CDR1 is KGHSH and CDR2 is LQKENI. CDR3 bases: TGTGCCAGCTCACCCCTGGACAGGAACGTTAACTATGGCTACACCTTC. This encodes CASSPLDRNVNYGYTF.

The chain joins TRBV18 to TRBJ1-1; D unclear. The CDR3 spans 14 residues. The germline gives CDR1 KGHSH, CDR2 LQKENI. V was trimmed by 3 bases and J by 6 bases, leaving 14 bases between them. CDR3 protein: CASSPVETGAEAFF. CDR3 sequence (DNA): TGTGCCAGCTCACCGGTCGAGACGGGTGCTGAAGCTTTCTTT.

The DNA for the CDR3 is TGCGCCAGCAGCCCCTTACACAGGGGGACCCAGTACTTC. Translation: CASSPLHRGTQYF. V gene TRBV4-1 combines with J gene TRBJ2-5, with TRBD1 identical over 7 bases. This CDR3 has 13 residues. Germline V gives CDR1 MGHRA, CDR2 YSYEKL. V lost 4 bases and J lost 7; bases outside the gene matches: 6.

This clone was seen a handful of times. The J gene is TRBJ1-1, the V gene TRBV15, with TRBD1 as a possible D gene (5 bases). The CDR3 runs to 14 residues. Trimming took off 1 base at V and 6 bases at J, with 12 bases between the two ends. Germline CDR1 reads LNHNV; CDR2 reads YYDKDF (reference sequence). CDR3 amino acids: CATSRVAGFSEAFF. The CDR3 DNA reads TGTGCCACCAGCAGAGTCGCAGGGTTCTCTGAAGCTTTCTTT.

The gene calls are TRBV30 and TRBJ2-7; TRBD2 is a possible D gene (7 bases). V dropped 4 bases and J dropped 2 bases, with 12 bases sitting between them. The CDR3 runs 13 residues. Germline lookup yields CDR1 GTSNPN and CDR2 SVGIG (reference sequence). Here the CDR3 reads CAWTTGRAYEQYF. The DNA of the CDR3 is TGTGCCTGGACTACAGGGAGGGCCTACGAGCAGTACTTC.

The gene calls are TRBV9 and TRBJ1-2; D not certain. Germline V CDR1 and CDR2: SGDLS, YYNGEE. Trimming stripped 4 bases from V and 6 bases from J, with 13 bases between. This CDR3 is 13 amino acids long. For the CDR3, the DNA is TGTGCCAGCAGCTCACAACGGGGTAATGGCTACACCTTC. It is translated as CASSSQRGNGYTF.

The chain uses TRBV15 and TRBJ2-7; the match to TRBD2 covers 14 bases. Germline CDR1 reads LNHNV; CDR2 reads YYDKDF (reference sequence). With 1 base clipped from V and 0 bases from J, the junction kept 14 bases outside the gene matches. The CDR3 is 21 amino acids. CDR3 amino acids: CATSRAFPGTSGGFSSYEQYF. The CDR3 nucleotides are TGTGCCACCAGCAGAGCTTTCCCAGGGACTAGCGGGGGTTTCAGCTCCTACGAGCAGTACTTC.

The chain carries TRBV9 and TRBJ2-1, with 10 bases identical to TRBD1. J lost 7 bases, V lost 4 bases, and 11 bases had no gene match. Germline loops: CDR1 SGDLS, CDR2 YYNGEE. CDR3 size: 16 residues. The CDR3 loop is CASSPSSGQGLNEQFF. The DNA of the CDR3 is TGTGCCAGCAGCCCGAGCTCGGGACAGGGGTTGAATGAGCAGTTCTTC.

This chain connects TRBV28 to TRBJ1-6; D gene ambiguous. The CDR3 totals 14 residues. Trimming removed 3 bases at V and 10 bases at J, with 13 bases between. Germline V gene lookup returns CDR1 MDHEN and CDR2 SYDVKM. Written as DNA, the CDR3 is TGTGCCAGCAGTTTGATGCGGCGTCTATCACCCCTCCACTTT. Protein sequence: CASSLMRRLSPLHF.